These T cell receptor beta chains were read from a single sample in a study of long-term antiretroviral therapy in people with HIV. Clones were read by immunoSEQ multiplex PCR, and TCRdb kept only the in-frame ones, dropping some. The top ten hold more than 14% of the sample, which has around 16,000 clones, over 75% seen once. The sequencing used unsorted PBMCs, collected about 1.2 years before starting antiretroviral therapy. Receptors were obtained from a man aged 25-40 years with HIV. Each CDR3 is given with its conserved first and last residue. The D gene is left open where the match is weak. For some rows the clone size is stated as once, few or many, or as a class when expanded; others skip it.

CASSSGVMATDTQYF,TGTGCCAGCAGCTCTGGGGTTATGGCGACAGATACGCAGTATTTT,-,TRBV5-4,TRBJ2-3,-,15
CASSSNRASGGIQETQYF,TGTGCCAGCAGCTCCAACCGGGCTAGCGGGGGGATCCAAGAGACCCAGTACTTC,-,TRBV5-8,TRBJ2-5,TRBD2,18
CASSLALGSYEQFF,TGCGCCAGCAGCTTGGCTTTAGGGTCGTATGAGCAGTTCTTC,-,TRBV5-1,TRBJ2-1,-,14
CASSTQGPNTEAFF,TGCGCCAGCAGCACACAGGGGCCGAACACTGAAGCTTTCTTT,-,TRBV5-1,TRBJ1-1,TRBD1,14
CATSRLDEQYF,TGTGCCACCTCGCGGCTAGACGAGCAGTACTTC,-,TRBV10-3,TRBJ2-7,-,11
CASRVPLAGGLTDTQYF,TGTGCCAGTAGGGTCCCTCTAGCGGGGGGCCTCACAGATACGCAGTATTTT,-,TRBV19,TRBJ2-3,TRBD2,17
CAALIATTQYF,TGTGCCGCCCTAATAGCGACTACGCAGTATTTT,-,TRBV6-1,TRBJ2-3,-,11
CASSRWGAGGYQETQYF,TGCGCCAGCAGCCGTTGGGGGGCAGGGGGGTACCAAGAGACCCAGTACTTC,-,TRBV5-1,TRBJ2-5,-,17
CASSIQRSTDTQYF,TGTGCCAGTAGTATTCAGCGGAGCACAGATACGCAGTATTTT,-,TRBV19,TRBJ2-3,-,14
CAISSSGSESYEQYF,TGTGCCATCAGTTCGAGCGGGAGCGAAAGCTACGAGCAGTACTTC,-,TRBV10-3,TRBJ2-7,TRBD2,15
CASSYLRGVTEANYGYTF,TGTGCCAGCAGCTATCTACGAGGGGTCACTGAAGCTAACTATGGCTACACCTTC,-,TRBV11-3,TRBJ1-2,-,18
CASSSPGTSNEKLFF,TGTGCCAGCAGTTCCCCGGGGACGTCAAATGAAAAACTGTTTTTT,-,TRBV27,TRBJ1-4,-,15
CASSVAGTGGVEQYF,TGTGCCAGCAGCGTAGCCGGGACAGGGGGCGTTGAGCAGTACTTC,-,TRBV9,TRBJ2-7,TRBD1,15
CASSQFPLAGGNTGELFF,TGCGCCAGCAGCCAATTCCCTCTAGCGGGGGGGAACACCGGGGAGCTGTTTTTT,-,TRBV4-1,TRBJ2-2,TRBD2,18
CASSLTGMVYEQYF,TGTGCCAGCAGCTTAACAGGGATGGTCTACGAGCAGTACTTC,medium-sized,TRBV5-6,TRBJ2-7,-,14
CASSYGGRGASYEQYF,TGTGCCAGCAGTTACGGTGGCAGGGGGGCTTCCTACGAGCAGTACTTC,-,TRBV6-5,TRBJ2-7,-,16
CASSSSGGVGEKLFF,TGTGCCAGCAGTTCATCCGGGGGGGTTGGTGAAAAACTGTTTTTT,once,TRBV28,TRBJ1-4,-,15
CASSFLRSEAFF,TGTGCCAGCAGCTTTTTACGGTCTGAAGCTTTCTTT,few,TRBV7-2,TRBJ1-1,-,12
CASSLEGKANYGYTF,TGTGCCAGCAGTTTAGAGGGCAAAGCTAACTATGGCTACACCTTC,-,TRBV28,TRBJ1-2,-,15
CASREGVPNEQYF,TGCGCCAGCAGGGAGGGGGTCCCTAACGAGCAGTACTTC,-,TRBV10-2,TRBJ2-7,-,13
CASSLEFGGTGELFF,TGTGCCAGCAGCTTAGAGTTTGGTGGAACCGGGGAGCTGTTTTTT,-,TRBV7-7,TRBJ2-2,-,15
CASSFQGSGGYTF,TGTGCCAGCAGTTTCCAGGGGTCTGGGGGCTACACCTTC,-,TRBV27,TRBJ1-2,-,13
CASSLGDSGNTIYF,TGCGCCAGCAGCTTAGGAGACTCTGGAAACACCATATATTTT,few,TRBV5-1,TRBJ1-3,-,14